The 8 T cell receptor beta chains below come from one sample, sequenced in a study of T cells after yellow fever vaccination. MiXCR, applied by TCRdb to the 5' RACE reads, yields one record per CDR3 protein. The data contain around 330,000 distinct CDR3 sequences, around 4% of them seen just once; the ten biggest clones take up roughly a quarter. Source: PBMCs, taken on the day of the yellow fever booster vaccination. These receptors came from a man younger than 35 who received the YFV17D yellow fever vaccine.

This chain uses TRBV4-2 with TRBJ1-5, with a tentative D call TRBD1 (5 bases). The CDR3 is made up of 15 amino acids. Germline V gene data show CDR1 as LGHNA and CDR2 as YNFKEQ. Trimming took off 1 base at V and 6 bases at J, with 13 bases between the two ends. CDR3 in amino acids: CASSQGLQAGQPQHF. The DNA of the CDR3 is TGTGCCAGCAGCCAAGGGTTACAGGCAGGTCAGCCCCAGCATTTT.

In its sample, this clonotype was seen a few times. This chain uses TRBV12-3 or TRBV12-4 with TRBJ2-7; 9 nucleotides agree with TRBD2. V trimming: 5 bases; J trimming: 4 bases; junction bases outside the gene matches: 9. The CDR3 is 15 residues long. Here the CDR3 DNA reads TGTGCCAGCAGTCCGAGGGGTAGCGGGGGTTACGAGCAGTACTTC. It is translated as CASSPRGSGGYEQYF.

The table lists this clonotype with many counts. V gene TRBV9 combines with J gene TRBJ2-1; TRBD2 agrees at 8 bases. With V trimmed by 0 bases and J by 6 bases, 5 bases remained unmatched. The CDR3 spans 15 residues. Germline V gives CDR1 SGDLS, CDR2 YYNGEE. CDR3 loop: CASSVVAGGRNEQFF. The CDR3 DNA reads as TGTGCCAGCAGCGTAGTGGCGGGGGGCCGCAATGAGCAGTTCTTC. Filled out from reference TRBV9 and TRBJ2-1, the complete variable domain reads DSGVTQTPKHLITATGQRVTLRCSPRSGDLSVYWYQQSLDQGLQFLIQYYNGEERAKGNILERFSAQQFPDLHSELNLSSLELGDSALYFCASSVVAGGRNEQFFGPGTRLTVL.

This clonotype was counted at least ten times. V and J are TRBV20-1 and TRBJ2-3, with 7 bases identical to TRBD2. The CDR3 consists of 14 residues. The germline gives CDR1 DFQATT, CDR2 SNEGSKA (reference sequence). J was trimmed by 5 bases and V by 2 bases; bases with no gene match: 7. For the CDR3, the DNA is TGCAGTGCTAGACCAGCGGGGTCGAGAGATACGCAGTATTTT. The encoded protein is CSARPAGSRDTQYF.

Here the CDR3 reads CASSLTDPPGHEQYF. The CDR3 region has the DNA TGCGCCAGCAGCTTGACGGACCCTCCAGGTCACGAGCAGTACTTC. The chain has TRBV5-1 and TRBJ2-7, with no clear D. Germline CDR1 and CDR2: SGHRS and YFSETQ. This CDR3 spans 15 amino acids. Deletions cut 1 base from V and 5 bases from J, with 16 bases between.

The CDR3 spells CASSQVGGTVYEQYF. The CDR3 DNA reads TGTGCCAGCAGCCAAGTGGGAGGGACTGTCTACGAGCAGTACTTC. The rearrangement uses TRBV3-1 and TRBJ2-7, with TRBD2 matching 7 bases. The germline V gene encodes CDR1 LGHDT and CDR2 YNNKEL (reference sequence). There are 15 residues in the CDR3. V gave up 1 base and J gave up 3 bases; unmatched junction bases: 6.

This clonotype was seen ten or more times. This rearrangement joins TRBV5-1 to TRBJ2-3; 13 bases are a match to TRBD2. The germline V gene has CDR1 SGHRS and CDR2 YFSETQ. With V trimmed by 4 bases and J by 0 bases, 5 bases remained unmatched. The CDR3 extends over 17 amino acids. CDR3 region: CASSLSLAGGSTDTQYF. CDR3 DNA sequence: TGCGCCAGCAGCCTATCACTAGCGGGGGGGAGCACAGATACGCAGTATTTT.

This clonotype showed up many times. This chain joins TRBV7-2 and TRBJ2-4, with TRBD1 as a possible D gene (6 bases). Germline CDR1 and CDR2: SGHTA and FQGNSA. The CDR3 covers 13 residues. The V end was cut by 5 bases, the J end by 10 bases, with 15 bases between. The CDR3 DNA is TGTGCCAGCAGCGCCTCGACAGGCCCAATTCAGTACTTC. Protein sequence: CASSASTGPIQYF. Full variable domain (missing parts from reference TRBV7-2 and TRBJ2-4): GAGVSQSPSNKVTEKGKDVELRCDPISGHTALYWYRQSLGQGLEFLIYFQGNSAPDKSGLPSDRFSAERTGGSVSTLTIQRTQQEDSAVYLCASSASTGPIQYFGAGTRLSVL.